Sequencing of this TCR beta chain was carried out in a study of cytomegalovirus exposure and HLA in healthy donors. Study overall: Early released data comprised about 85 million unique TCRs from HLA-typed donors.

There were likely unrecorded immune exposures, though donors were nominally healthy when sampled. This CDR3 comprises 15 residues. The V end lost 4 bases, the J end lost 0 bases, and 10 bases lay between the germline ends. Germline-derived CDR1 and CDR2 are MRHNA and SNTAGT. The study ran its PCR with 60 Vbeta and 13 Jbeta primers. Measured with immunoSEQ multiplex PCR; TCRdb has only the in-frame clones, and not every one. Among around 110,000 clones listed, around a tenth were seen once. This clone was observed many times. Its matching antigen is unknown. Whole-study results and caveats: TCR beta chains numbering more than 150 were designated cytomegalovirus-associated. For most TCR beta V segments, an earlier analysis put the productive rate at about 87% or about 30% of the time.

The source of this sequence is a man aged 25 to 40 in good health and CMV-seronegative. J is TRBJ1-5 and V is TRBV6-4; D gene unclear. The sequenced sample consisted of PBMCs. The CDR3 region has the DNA TGTGCCAGCAGTGTGAGGAGTGGTAGCAATCAGCCCCAGCATTTT. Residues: CASSVRSGSNQPQHF.